This entry lists 18 T cell receptor beta chains sequenced from one sample in a study of blood T cells in healthy people across ages. Then a second PCR, running roughly 6 to 11 cycles, was carried out with a sample-barcoded 5' primer and a J-beta primer mix. TCRdb re-called the 5' RACE reads with MiXCR, one entry per CDR3 protein. The sample has about 1,800,000 distinct CDR3 sequences; 28% are singletons. The sample comprised blood. These TCRs come from a woman younger than 45 in good health.

V usage is TRBV12-3 or TRBV12-4 and J usage is TRBJ2-1; weak D call: TRBD1 (7 bases). Trimming removed 6 bases from V and 6 bases from J, with 18 bases in between. The CDR3 runs 15 residues. The CDR3 spells CASRRVQGGPNEQFF. Written as DNA, the CDR3 is TGTGCCAGCAGACGCGTGCAGGGGGGCCCCAATGAGCAGTTCTTC.

The V gene is TRBV7-9, the J gene TRBJ2-2; possible D gene TRBD2, 5 bases. The length of the CDR3 is 15 residues. Germline V gene lookup returns CDR1 SEHNR and CDR2 FQNEAQ (reference sequence). Between the trimmed V and J ends, which lost 2 bases and 0 bases, there was a span of 7 bases. The CDR3 DNA is TGTGCCAGCAGCTTACCACTAGCGAACACCGGGGAGCTGTTTTTT. It is translated as CASSLPLANTGELFF.

The chain couples TRBV9 to TRBJ2-1; 9 bases align to TRBD1. V lost 3 bases and J lost 5; bases outside the gene matches: 6. Per germline, CDR1 SGDLS and CDR2 YYNGEE. The CDR3 sequence is 15 residues long. The CDR3 region is CASSDRDRVDNEQFF. DNA of the CDR3: TGTGCCAGCAGCGACCGGGACAGGGTGGACAATGAGCAGTTCTTC.

In its sample, this clonotype was seen many times. This chain joins TRBV27 and TRBJ2-4; 7 positions match TRBD2. The V and J ends lost 3 bases and 7 bases, in that order; junction bases with no gene match: 9. The germline V gene encodes CDR1 MNHEY and CDR2 SMNVEV (reference sequence). CDR3 length: 15 amino acids. The CDR3 sequence is CASSLQAGTLNIQYF. The CDR3 DNA reads as TGTGCCAGCAGTTTGCAAGCGGGGACCCTTAACATTCAGTACTTC.

V and J are TRBV28 and TRBJ2-3; D perhaps matches TRBD1 (5 bases). Germline CDR1 reads MDHEN; CDR2 reads SYDVKM. Trimming took 3 bases from V and 7 from J, leaving 17 bases between them. The CDR3 runs to 15 residues. Here the CDR3 DNA reads TGTGCCAGCAGTTTGGGGCCTGCCCACGCGAATACGCAGTATTTT. Translated: CASSLGPAHANTQYF.

This chain uses TRBV15 with TRBJ2-5, with a tentative D call TRBD1 (6 bases). The germline V gene has CDR1 LNHNV and CDR2 YYDKDF (reference sequence). The CDR3 covers 13 residues. V was trimmed by 11 bases and J by 11 bases, leaving 24 bases between them. CDR3 sequence (DNA): TGTGCCGTTGGCCAATTGGGGACCCAGGGGCAGTACTTC. This encodes CAVGQLGTQGQYF.

This clonotype was observed at least ten times. The rearrangement links TRBV11-1 to TRBJ2-6; 14 bases map to TRBD2. V shed 5 bases and J 0 bases; nucleotides not matched to a gene: 3. The germline gives CDR1 SGHAT, CDR2 FQDESV (reference sequence). The CDR3 is made up of 18 amino acids. Here the CDR3 DNA reads TGTGCCAGCAGCCCGGGACTAGCGGGGGCCTCTGGGGCCAACGTCCTGACTTTC. This codes for CASSPGLAGASGANVLTF.

The chain recombines TRBV7-9 with TRBJ2-5; the match to TRBD1 covers 12 bases. Trimming cost V 3 bases and J 2 bases; bases outside gene matches: 4. The CDR3 contains 16 residues. Per the germline V gene, CDR1 is SEHNR and CDR2 is FQNEAQ (reference sequence). This chain's CDR3 is CASSLGDRGLQETQYF. The CDR3 DNA is TGTGCCAGCAGCTTGGGGGACAGGGGGCTTCAAGAGACCCAGTACTTC.

The sample holds many counts of this clonotype. The J gene is TRBJ2-7, the V gene TRBV6-5, with D maybe TRBD1 (5 bases). Per the germline V gene, CDR1 is MNHEY and CDR2 is SVGAGI. This CDR3 has 14 residues. Trimming pared 7 bases from V and 2 bases from J, leaving 15 bases between. The CDR3 is CASTAPTVAYEQYF. In nucleotides, the CDR3 is TGTGCCAGCACCGCCCCGACAGTAGCCTACGAGCAGTACTTC.

The V and J genes are TRBV5-1 and TRBJ1-6; the match to TRBD1 covers 9 bases. Per germline, CDR1 SGHRS and CDR2 YFSETQ. The ends lost 4 bases at V and 10 bases at J; junction bases unmatched: 15. The CDR3 is made up of 17 amino acids. CDR3 coding DNA: TGCGCCAGCAGCCCCGGACAGGGGTATACCATGTTCTCACCCCTCCACTTT. Amino acid sequence: CASSPGQGYTMFSPLHF.

The rearrangement uses TRBV2 and TRBJ1-4; TRBD1 matches 8 bases. V trimming: 8 bases; J trimming: 10 bases; junction bases outside the gene matches: 6. Germline-derived CDR1 and CDR2 are SNHLY and FYNNEI. This CDR3 contains 12 residues. CDR3 region: CASAGQGAKLFF. DNA of the CDR3: TGTGCCAGCGCTGGACAGGGCGCAAAACTGTTTTTT.

The sample holds a few counts of this clonotype. CDR3 amino acids: CAVRRGSGTADTQYF. The CDR3 DNA sequence: TGTGCCGTAAGGAGAGGTAGCGGGACCGCAGATACGCAGTATTTT. This sequence joins TRBV2 and TRBJ2-3, with 8 nucleotides matching TRBD2. The CDR3 length is 15 residues. The germline V gene encodes CDR1 SNHLY and CDR2 FYNNEI. Unmatched junction bases numbered 14, after V lost 11 bases and J lost 4 bases.

This clonotype was detected a few times. The V and J genes are TRBV20-1 and TRBJ2-7; 9 bases map to TRBD2. CDR3 size: 14 residues. Trimming removed 7 bases from V and 0 bases from J; junction bases left unmatched: 7. Germline V gene data show CDR1 as DFQATT and CDR2 as SNEGSKA (reference sequence). Here the CDR3 reads CSGVSSGNSYEQYF. CDR3 bases: TGCAGTGGAGTATCTAGCGGGAACTCCTACGAGCAGTACTTC.

The sample holds a few counts of this clonotype. The V and J genes are TRBV7-9 and TRBJ1-4, with D possibly matching TRBD1 (5 bases). V lost 6 bases to trimming and J lost 3 bases, with 14 bases between them. CDR1 and CDR2 from the germline V gene are SEHNR and FQNEAQ (reference sequence). The CDR3 spans 15 residues. The CDR3 protein is CASRDGTAANEKLFF. DNA of the CDR3: TGTGCCAGCAGGGACGGGACCGCCGCTAATGAAAAACTGTTTTTT.

The rearrangement uses TRBV2 and TRBJ2-7; D uncertain. The germline V and J ends were trimmed by 5 bases and 5 bases, with 13 bases remaining between them. The germline gives CDR1 SNHLY, CDR2 FYNNEI. The CDR3 is 13 amino acids. The CDR3: CASSLPTSHEQYF. CDR3 nucleotide sequence: TGTGCCAGCAGTCTACCGACGTCCCACGAGCAGTACTTC.

The CDR3 nucleotides read TGTGCCAGTACCGCAGGGAACAGCTATGGCTACACCTTC. Its protein is CASTAGNSYGYTF. The V gene is TRBV19, the J gene TRBJ1-2; D possibly corresponds to TRBD1 (5 bases). Germline values: CDR1 LNHDA, CDR2 SQIVND (reference sequence). Deletions cut 7 bases from V and 4 bases from J, with 13 bases between. The CDR3 sequence is 13 residues long. Together with reference TRBV19 and TRBJ1-2, the CDR3 gives the full variable domain: DGGITQSPKYLFRKEGQNVTLSCEQNLNHDAMYWYRQDPGQGLRLIYYSQIVNDFQKGDIAEGYSVSREKKESFPLTVTSAQKNPTAFYLCASTAGNSYGYTFGSGTRLTVV.

This clonotype was observed a few times. The chain uses TRBV19 and TRBJ2-1, with 13 bases identical to TRBD2. CDR1 LNHDA and CDR2 SQIVND come from the germline V gene (reference sequence). The junction had 4 bases not matched to a gene; V was cut back by 1 base and J by 7 bases. The CDR3 is made up of 16 amino acids. DNA of the CDR3: TGTGCCAGTAGTATAGGACTAGCGGGGGGCCGGAATGAGCAGTTCTTC. It specifies CASSIGLAGGRNEQFF.

This clonotype was seen a few times. The rearrangement uses TRBV6-6 and TRBJ1-1; no reliable D call. Trimming cost V 2 bases and J 4 bases, with 11 bases left between them. The germline gives CDR1 MNHNY, CDR2 SVGAGI (reference sequence). The CDR3 has 14 amino acids. CDR3 amino acids: CASSYTVDGTEAFF. CDR3 in DNA: TGTGCCAGCAGTTACACAGTTGACGGCACTGAAGCTTTCTTT.